Below are 9 T cell receptor beta chains sequenced from a single sample in a study of blood T cell repertoires in COVID-19. The method was immunoSEQ multiplex PCR; TCRdb's version includes in-frame clones alone and lacks a portion of them. The profile covers approximately 200,000 clones, with approximately 84% appearing a single time and 2.3% taken by the ten largest. Sequences were obtained from peripheral blood. The receptors come from an older woman with acute or convalescent COVID-19.

The gene calls are TRBV10-1 and TRBJ1-2, with D uncertain. Germline CDR1 WNHNN, CDR2 SYGVQD (reference sequence). CDR3 length: 13 residues. With 0 bases removed from V and 8 bases from J, the gap between germline ends came to 10 bases. Here the CDR3 reads CASSESRGSGYTF. The CDR3, as DNA: TGCGCCAGCAGTGAGTCGCGGGGTTCAGGCTACACCTTC.

The genes are TRBV6-5 and TRBJ2-7; the D gene is possibly TRBD2 (6 bases). V lost 6 bases to trimming and J lost 7 bases, with 13 bases between them. Germline CDR1 and CDR2: MNHEY and SVGAGI. CDR3 length: 12 amino acids. The CDR3 nucleotides read TGTGCCAGCAGGACCGGGACTCCGGAGCAGTACTTC. Translating it yields CASRTGTPEQYF.

CDR3 nucleotides: TGTGCCAGCAGTTCCCGGACAGGGTATGGCTACACCTTC. Translated: CASSSRTGYGYTF. The rearrangement uses TRBV12-3 or TRBV12-4 and TRBJ1-2, with TRBD1 matching 8 bases. Trimming at V came to 4 bases and at J to 5 bases, leaving 3 bases not matched to a gene. This CDR3 spans 13 amino acids.

The chain is built from TRBV5-1 and TRBJ2-1, with 10 positions matching TRBD2. After removal of 3 bases from V and 9 bases from J, the junction contained 9 bases not matched to a gene. CDR1 and CDR2 (germline): SGHRS, YFSETQ. The CDR3 is 15 residues long. The CDR3 spells CASSSDGTSDSEQFF. The CDR3 coding sequence is TGCGCCAGCAGCTCCGACGGGACTAGCGATAGTGAGCAGTTCTTC.

The chain carries TRBV5-1 and TRBJ2-1; TRBD2 is a possible D gene (5 bases). With 0 bases removed from V and 2 bases from J, the gap between germline ends came to 9 bases. Germline CDR1 SGHRS, CDR2 YFSETQ. This CDR3 is built from 15 residues. CDR3 in amino acids: CASSLAGYPYNEQFF. The CDR3 bases are TGCGCCAGCAGCTTGGCGGGGTACCCCTACAATGAGCAGTTCTTC.

The J gene is TRBJ2-1, the V gene TRBV6-2 or TRBV6-3, with 9 bases that match TRBD2. V shed 0 bases, J shed 5 bases, and the junction held 5 bases outside the gene matches. The CDR3 covers 16 residues. Germline CDR1 MNHEY, CDR2 SVGEGT. The CDR3 sequence is CASSYSAGGDNNEQFF. The DNA for the CDR3 is TGTGCCAGCAGTTACTCCGCGGGGGGGGATAACAATGAGCAGTTCTTC.

The chain uses TRBV28 and TRBJ1-3, with D possibly matching TRBD1 (5 bases). Germline V CDR1 and CDR2: MDHEN, SYDVKM. V lost 5 bases and J lost 2, with 10 bases in between. The CDR3 has 14 amino acids. The CDR3 DNA reads as TGTGCCAGCAGTGGGGGGGTGGCTGGAAACACCATATATTTT. Amino acids: CASSGGVAGNTIYF.

V is TRBV2 and J is TRBJ2-7; TRBD2 matches at 12 bases. Germline trimming cut 5 bases from V and 5 bases from J; bases unmatched to any gene: 13. The CDR3 is 17 residues long. Germline V gives CDR1 SNHLY, CDR2 FYNNEI. The CDR3 coding sequence is TGTGCCAGCAGTCCCCTAGCGGGGGGGTCCTTGTGGAACGAGCAGTACTTC. It codes for CASSPLAGGSLWNEQYF.

V usage is TRBV19 and J usage is TRBJ1-5; the D gene is possibly TRBD1 (6 bases). The length of the CDR3 is 14 residues. Germline values: CDR1 LNHDA, CDR2 SQIVND (reference sequence). Trimming cost V 3 bases and J 4 bases, with 10 bases left between them. CDR3 loop: CASSIERGNQPQHF. As DNA, the CDR3 is TGTGCCAGTAGTATCGAGAGGGGGAATCAGCCCCAGCATTTT.